These 32 T cell receptor beta chains came from one sample sequenced in a study of shared clonotypes between healthy human individuals. Sequencing used immunoSEQ multiplex PCR; TCRdb keeps in-frame clones, though not all of them. This sample has 330,000 or so clones, with around four fifths found just once. Material for sequencing was memory CD4+ T cells sorted from blood. As to subset: CD45RA-negative fraction. The origin of the receptors is a man aged 25-45 years in good health.

The J gene is TRBJ2-1, the V gene TRBV7-2, with D perhaps matching TRBD1 or TRBD2 (5 bases each). Looked up from germline, CDR1 is SGHTA and CDR2 is FQGNSA. The CDR3 sequence is 14 residues long. V was clipped by 3 bases and J by 5 bases, with 11 bases between them. In nucleotides, the CDR3 is TGTGCCAGCAGCTTTGAGGGGCTACACAATGAGCAGTTCTTC. Amino acids: CASSFEGLHNEQFF.

This clone was observed a single time. The chain combines TRBV7-2 with TRBJ2-3; 7 positions agree with TRBD2. The germline V gene has CDR1 SGHTA and CDR2 FQGNSA. With 0 bases clipped from V and 0 bases from J, the junction kept 9 bases outside the gene matches. The CDR3 covers 18 residues. CDR3 residues: CASSLAGGLVISTDTQYF. The CDR3 region has the DNA TGTGCCAGCAGCTTAGCGGGTGGACTAGTTATCAGCACAGATACGCAGTATTTT.

In this sample, this clone turned up once. A far larger clone is off by one base, so a read error is likely. This chain uses TRBV7-9 with TRBJ1-1; D not certain. V gave up 3 bases and J gave up 1 base, with 6 bases separating them. Germline V gene data show CDR1 as SEHNR and CDR2 as FQNEAQ (reference sequence). The CDR3 is 13 amino acids. CDR3: CASSFEGNTEAFF. CDR3 DNA: TGTGCCAGCAGCTTCGAGGGGAACACTGAAGCTTTCTTT.

In its sample, this clone was seen many times. The chain uses TRBV7-3 and TRBJ2-1, with TRBD2 as a possible D gene (7 bases). V gave up 0 bases and J gave up 10 bases, with 13 bases separating them. Germline loops: CDR1 SGHTA, CDR2 FQGTGA. CDR3 size: 14 residues. The CDR3 loop reads CASSLTGGLEEQFF. The CDR3 DNA sequence: TGTGCCAGCAGCTTAACCGGGGGGCTGGAGGAGCAGTTCTTC. The full variable domain, with the rest looked up from reference TRBV7-3 and TRBJ2-1, is GAGVSQTPSNKVTEKGKYVELRCDPISGHTALYWYRQSLGQGPEFLIYFQGTGAADDSGLPNDRFFAVRPEGSVSTLKIQRTERGDSAVYLCASSLTGGLEEQFFGPGTRLTVL.

This chain joins TRBV2 and TRBJ2-3, with TRBD2 matching over 7 bases. The CDR3 contains 14 residues. Looked up from germline, CDR1 is SNHLY and CDR2 is FYNNEI. Trimming took 5 bases from V and 4 from J; bases not matched to a gene: 6. The CDR3 region is CASSLIAGPDTQYF. The CDR3 DNA follows: TGTGCCAGCAGTCTTATAGCGGGTCCAGATACGCAGTATTTT.

The count of this clone is one. The J gene is TRBJ2-7, the V gene TRBV29-1; maybe TRBD1 (6 bases). The V gene's germline CDR1 is SQVTM and CDR2 ANQGSEA. The CDR3 consists of 16 residues. The V and J ends lost 5 bases and 2 bases respectively, with 22 bases between them. The CDR3, as DNA: TGCAGCGTTTCTGGCCCGGTAAACAGGGCTACCTACGAGCAGTACTTC. It is translated as CSVSGPVNRATYEQYF.

The chain has TRBV14 and TRBJ2-5; D is uncertain. Germline loops: CDR1 SGHDN, CDR2 FVKESK. V gave up 0 bases and J gave up 5 bases, with 10 bases separating them. The CDR3 runs to 14 residues. CDR3: CASSQDAAAETQYF. CDR3 nucleotide sequence: TGTGCCAGCAGCCAAGATGCCGCGGCGGAGACCCAGTACTTC. Full variable domain (rest looked up from reference TRBV14 and TRBJ2-5): EAGVTQFPSHSVIEKGQTVTLRCDPISGHDNLYWYRRVMGKEIKFLLHFVKESKQDESGMPNNRFLAERTGGTYSTLKVQPAELEDSGVYFCASSQDAAAETQYFGPGTRLLVL.

The rearrangement uses TRBV7-9 and TRBJ2-5; tentatively, D is TRBD1 (6 bases). V was shortened by 6 bases and J by 4 bases, with 9 bases between the two germline ends. CDR1 is SEHNR, CDR2 FQNEAQ, per germline (reference sequence). The CDR3 loop spans 12 amino acids. CDR3 loop: CASRQGLETQYF. For the CDR3, the DNA is TGTGCCAGCAGACAGGGTCTAGAGACCCAGTACTTC.

This clone was counted only a few times. The chain uses TRBV30 and TRBJ2-7; no definite D call. This CDR3 spans 11 amino acids. V lost 2 bases, J lost 5 bases, and 7 bases lay in between. Germline CDR1 GTSNPN, CDR2 SVGIG (reference sequence). The CDR3, as DNA: TGTGCCTGGAGTTTTGAGGACGAGCAGTACTTC. Protein product: CAWSFEDEQYF.

The chain employs TRBV6-6 and TRBJ2-7; 10 bases agree with TRBD1. The CDR3 spans 14 residues. V shed 8 bases, J shed 2 bases, and the junction held 6 bases outside the gene matches. In germline, CDR1 is MNHNY, CDR2 SVGAGI (reference sequence). The CDR3 here is CASAPGTGAYEQYF. CDR3 coding DNA: TGTGCCAGCGCCCCAGGGACAGGGGCCTACGAGCAGTACTTC.

The V and J genes are TRBV6-5 and TRBJ1-1, with D perhaps matching TRBD1 (5 bases). V was pared by 1 base and J by 4 bases, with 16 bases between. Germline V gene lookup returns CDR1 MNHEY and CDR2 SVGAGI. The CDR3 is 16 amino acids. The CDR3, as DNA: TGTGCCAGCAGTTACTTGCGGGGGGACGGGGGCACTGAAGCTTTCTTT. This sequence encodes CASSYLRGDGGTEAFF.

V and J are TRBV7-8 and TRBJ2-5; D might be TRBD1 or TRBD2, each matching 5 bases. Per the germline V gene, CDR1 is SGHVS and CDR2 is FQNEAQ. Trimming took off 5 bases at V and 7 bases at J, with 17 bases between the two ends. The CDR3 has 14 residues. The CDR3 nucleotides read TGTGCCAGCAGCGTAGGGACCGGGGTATGGACCCAGTACTTC. Residues: CASSVGTGVWTQYF.

The chain recombines TRBV28 with TRBJ1-1; no clear D. The germline V gene has CDR1 MDHEN and CDR2 SYDVKM. The CDR3 length is 13 residues. The V gene lost 2 bases and the J gene lost 11 bases, with 15 bases spanning the gap. CDR3 nucleotide sequence: TGTGCCAGCAGTTTAGGTGGCCCCCGGAAGGCTTTCTTT. Protein product: CASSLGGPRKAFF.

The chain joins TRBV29-1 to TRBJ2-1, with a possible D match to TRBD2 (6 bases). The germline CDR1 and CDR2 sequences are SQVTM and ANQGSEA. V was pared by 6 bases and J by 9 bases, with 21 bases between. The CDR3 extends over 14 amino acids. CDR3 nucleotides: TGCAGCGTGGGATGGGACTCTTCAGCGGTTGAGCAGTTCTTC. Translating it yields CSVGWDSSAVEQFF.

V and J are TRBV27 and TRBJ2-1; D is undetermined. CDR3 size: 14 residues. Germline V CDR1 and CDR2: MNHEY, SMNVEV (reference sequence). Trimming pared 5 bases from V and 10 bases from J, leaving 18 bases between. DNA for the CDR3: TGTGCCAGCAGTCCACAGTTGCCCCCCTACGAGCAGTTCTTC. This encodes CASSPQLPPYEQFF.

The chain is built from TRBV29-1 and TRBJ2-1; 10 positions agree with TRBD2. This CDR3 is 18 amino acids long. With V trimmed by 4 bases and J by 9 bases, 21 bases remained unmatched. Per the germline V gene, CDR1 is SQVTM and CDR2 is ANQGSEA. The CDR3 DNA reads as TGCAGCGTTGTCCCAAGCGGGAGGGCCGTCTCCATCGTGAGTGAGCAGTTCTTC. It yields the protein CSVVPSGRAVSIVSEQFF.

The V and J genes are TRBV6-4 and TRBJ1-5; D unclear. Trimming pared 0 bases from V and 0 bases from J, leaving 15 bases between. Germline V gene lookup returns CDR1 MRHNA and CDR2 SNTAGT. CDR3 size: 18 residues. CDR3 nucleotides: TGTGCCAGCAGTGACTCTGGCAGGCGACTTGCTAGCAATCAGCCCCAGCATTTT. Its protein is CASSDSGRRLASNQPQHF.

Turning to this clone: One end of the junction is discordant with germline, which a read error may explain. This CDR3 is CASSLDFGHEQFF. The CDR3, as DNA: TGTGCTAGCAGCTTAGACTTCGGGCATGAGCAGTTCTTC. This rearrangement joins TRBV7-7 to TRBJ2-1, with D unclear. The V gene's germline CDR1 is SSHAT and CDR2 FNYEAQ (reference sequence). The CDR3 is 13 residues long.

The chain recombines TRBV19 with TRBJ2-1, with TRBD1 as a possible D gene (6 bases). V was pared by 7 bases and J by 12 bases, with 22 bases between. This CDR3 region has 14 residues. CDR1 and CDR2 (germline): LNHDA, SQIVND (reference sequence). This CDR3 is CASTTSWGLGVQFF. CDR3 bases: TGTGCCAGTACCACAAGTTGGGGGCTGGGGGTGCAGTTCTTC.

The V gene is TRBV6-5, the J gene TRBJ1-1, with TRBD1 matching over 7 bases. Germline V CDR1 and CDR2: MNHEY, SVGAGI. J lost 7 bases, V lost 4 bases, and 12 bases had no gene match. This CDR3 is built from 15 residues. The CDR3: CASSFRSQGRNEAFF. The CDR3 bases are TGTGCCAGCAGTTTCCGATCACAGGGGCGTAATGAAGCTTTCTTT.

The J gene is TRBJ1-1, the V gene TRBV4-1; D remains ambiguous. Germline V gene data show CDR1 as MGHRA and CDR2 as YSYEKL. The CDR3 runs 15 residues. Trimming shortened V by 0 bases and J by 4 bases, and 12 bases separated the two germline ends. CDR3 sequence: CASSQDGAYGTEAFF. The CDR3 coding sequence is TGCGCCAGCAGCCAAGATGGAGCTTATGGCACTGAAGCTTTCTTT.

This clone was observed once. The chain joins TRBV2 to TRBJ2-1; 10 bases align to TRBD2. This CDR3 has 14 amino acids. V lost 5 bases, J lost 9 bases, and 7 bases stayed unmatched. CDR1 is SNHLY, CDR2 FYNNEI, per germline. DNA of the CDR3: TGTGCCAGCAGTCGCGAGCGGGAGGGCCCTGAGCAGTTCTTC. This sequence encodes CASSREREGPEQFF.

Many counts were recorded for this clone. This chain joins TRBV5-4 and TRBJ2-5; D is undetermined. Between the trimmed V and J ends, which lost 0 bases and 0 bases, there was a span of 6 bases. The length of the CDR3 is 14 residues. Germline V CDR1 and CDR2: SGHNT, YYREEE (reference sequence). CDR3 in DNA: TGTGCCAGCAGCTTGGTCGGAAACCAAGAGACCCAGTACTTC. This encodes CASSLVGNQETQYF. Full variable domain (rest looked up from reference TRBV5-4 and TRBJ2-5): ETGVTQSPTHLIKTRGQQVTLRCSSQSGHNTVSWYQQALGQGPQFIFQYYREEENGRGNFPPRFSGLQFPNYSSELNVNALELDDSALYLCASSLVGNQETQYFGPGTRLLVL.

The chain has TRBV6-4 and TRBJ2-7; tentative D call: TRBD2 (5 bases). V was clipped by 7 bases and J by 7 bases, with 20 bases between them. Germline V gene data show CDR1 as MRHNA and CDR2 as SNTAGT. CDR3 size: 14 residues. Here the CDR3 reads CASKSYRERREQYF. CDR3 bases: TGTGCCAGCAAAAGTTACCGGGAAAGGAGGGAGCAGTACTTC.

The V and J genes are TRBV11-3 and TRBJ2-1; TRBD1 agrees at 7 bases. With 5 bases clipped from V and 5 bases from J, the junction kept 6 bases outside the gene matches. CDR3 length: 14 amino acids. From germline, CDR1 is SGHNT and CDR2 YENEEA. This chain's CDR3 is CASSNRDRHNEQFF. DNA of the CDR3: TGTGCCAGCAGCAACCGGGACAGACACAATGAGCAGTTCTTC.

This clone came up a few times. V and J are TRBV28 and TRBJ2-7, with 9 positions matching TRBD2. V dropped 7 bases and J dropped 9; count of bases not matched to a gene: 13. The CDR3 runs 14 residues. Per germline, CDR1 MDHEN and CDR2 SYDVKM. CDR3: CASTKGGSGRGQYF. The CDR3 coding sequence is TGTGCCAGCACTAAAGGGGGTAGCGGGAGAGGGCAGTACTTC.

This chain links TRBV7-2 with TRBJ1-4; 10 bases line up with TRBD1. This CDR3 contains 15 residues. Losses at the gene ends were 5 bases for V and 8 bases for J; bases not matched to a gene: 8. Germline CDR1 reads SGHTA; CDR2 reads FQGNSA. CDR3 loop: CASSLSSDRGEKLFF. The DNA for the CDR3 is TGTGCCAGCAGCCTGTCCTCGGACAGGGGGGAAAAACTGTTTTTT.

V gene TRBV20-1 combines with J gene TRBJ2-1, with D hard to call. Germline-derived CDR1 and CDR2 are DFQATT and SNEGSKA (reference sequence). Trimming took 2 bases from V and 7 from J, leaving 6 bases between them. The CDR3 has 11 residues. The CDR3 protein is CSARKVNEQFF. CDR3 nucleotides: TGCAGTGCTAGAAAGGTTAATGAGCAGTTCTTC.

V gene TRBV11-2 combines with J gene TRBJ2-1, with 11 bases aligning to TRBD2. CDR3 length equals 19 residues. The trim removed 0 bases at V and 0 bases at J, leaving 7 bases unmatched. Germline assignment: CDR1 SGHAT and CDR2 FQNNGV. The CDR3 DNA sequence: TGTGCCAGCAGCTTAGAGGGGCTAGCGGGAGGAAGCTCCTACAATGAGCAGTTCTTC. It encodes CASSLEGLAGGSSYNEQFF.

About this clone: This specimen includes other DNA sequences encoding the same CDR3. The chain is built from TRBV15 and TRBJ1-3; D gene ambiguous. Looked up from germline, CDR1 is LNHNV and CDR2 is YYDKDF (reference sequence). V shed 0 bases and J shed 7 bases, with 4 bases lying between them. The CDR3 is 12 residues long. CDR3 amino acids: CATSRDRNTIYF. CDR3 DNA: TGTGCCACCAGCAGAGATCGGAACACCATATATTTT.

Concerning this clone itself: Within the sample, other DNA sequences also encode this same CDR3. The gene calls are TRBV27 and TRBJ1-1; the D gene is possibly TRBD1 (5 bases). V was clipped by 4 bases and J by 4 bases, with 13 bases between them. The CDR3 sequence is 14 residues long. The V gene's germline CDR1 is MNHEY and CDR2 SMNVEV (reference sequence). CDR3 DNA sequence: TGTGCCAGCAGTTCCTCGTGGGGGGGCACTGAAGCTTTCTTT. This translates into CASSSSWGGTEAFF.

Worth noting for this clone: It may be a read error: a sequence one base away is much more abundant. This chain links TRBV6-1 with TRBJ1-5, with no clear D. Trimming shortened V by 8 bases and J by 4 bases, and 6 bases separated the two germline ends. Looked up from germline, CDR1 is MNHNS and CDR2 is SASEGT. The CDR3 has 11 amino acids. In DNA, the CDR3 is TGTGCCAGCGGAATTAATCAGCCCCAGCATTTT. Amino acid sequence: CASGINQPQHF.